The next 19 T cell receptor beta chains were all read from a single sample in a study of a mutant IDH1 vaccine in newly diagnosed glioma. The time point is: week 11, during vaccination. Doses consisted of 300 ug of mutant IDH1 20-mer peptide each, paired with topical imiquimod. The method was immunoSEQ multiplex PCR; TCRdb's version includes in-frame clones alone and lacks a portion of them. Of 23,000 or so clones listed, 65% to 80% are singletons. Antigens of these TCRs are unknown. The sequences come from PBMCs, collected from a glioma patient whose treatment included an IDH1 peptide vaccine. The source is a man aged 35 to 55 with glioma.

The chain has TRBV11-2 and TRBJ2-7; possibly TRBD1 or TRBD2 for D (6 bases each). CDR1 is SGHAT, CDR2 FQNNGV, per germline. This CDR3 region has 14 residues. Trimming shortened V by 5 bases and J by 7 bases, and 18 bases separated the two germline ends. The CDR3 region has the DNA TGTGCCAGCAGCCCCCAAGGGGGGCTGGGAGAGCAGTACGTC. Translated: CASSPQGGLGEQYV.

This chain links TRBV5-1 with TRBJ2-1; D is uncertain. Germline V gene sequence: CDR1 SGHRS, CDR2 YFSETQ. Trimming pared 5 bases from V and 0 bases from J, leaving 12 bases between. The CDR3 length is 15 residues. CDR3: CASRSLDSSYNEQFF. The CDR3 coding sequence is TGCGCCAGCAGATCCCTTGATAGCTCCTACAATGAGCAGTTCTTC.

V is TRBV7-2 and J is TRBJ2-2, with D unresolved. The V end lost 6 bases, the J end lost 8 bases, and 13 bases lay between the germline ends. Germline V gene sequence: CDR1 SGHTA, CDR2 FQGNSA. The CDR3 totals 13 residues. The CDR3 here is CASSNRVVGELFF. The CDR3 DNA reads TGTGCCAGCAGTAATAGAGTTGTGGGGGAGCTGTTTTTT.

The chain employs TRBV11-2 and TRBJ1-1; the D is unclear. V was pared by 4 bases and J by 1 base, with 7 bases between. The CDR3 is made up of 13 amino acids. Germline values: CDR1 SGHAT, CDR2 FQNNGV. This chain's CDR3 is CASSSLRNTEAFF. CDR3 sequence (DNA): TGTGCCAGCAGCTCCCTGAGGAACACTGAAGCTTTCTTT. Filled out from reference TRBV11-2 and TRBJ1-1, the complete variable domain reads EAGVAQSPRYKIIEKRQSVAFWCNPISGHATLYWYQQILGQGPKLLIQFQNNGVVDDSQLPKDRFSAERLKGVDSTLKIQPAKLEDSAVYLCASSSLRNTEAFFGQGTRLTVV.

This chain joins TRBV4-3 and TRBJ2-2; TRBD2 matches 8 bases. In germline, CDR1 is LGHNA, CDR2 YSLEER. Trimming at V came to 0 bases and at J to 4 bases, leaving 7 bases not matched to a gene. The CDR3 length is 17 residues. CDR3 sequence (DNA): TGCGCCAGCAGCCAAGATTACGCGGGAGGTAGCACCGGGGAGCTGTTTTTT. Translation: CASSQDYAGGSTGELFF.

The V and J genes are TRBV13 and TRBJ2-5; D might be TRBD2 (6 bases). With 5 bases removed from V and 0 bases from J, the gap between germline ends came to 16 bases. This CDR3 has 16 residues. Germline loops: CDR1 PRHDT, CDR2 FYEKMQ (reference sequence). The DNA for the CDR3 is TGTGCCAGCAGCCCCTGGGGGGAGCGGGACCAAGAGACCCAGTACTTC. Residues: CASSPWGERDQETQYF.

The V and J genes are TRBV18 and TRBJ2-1; no definite D call. CDR3 size: 14 residues. V was shortened by 3 bases and J by 2 bases, with 8 bases between the two germline ends. From germline, CDR1 is KGHSH and CDR2 LQKENI. CDR3 sequence (DNA): TGTGCCAGCTCACCCGGAGTAACCTACAATGAGCAGTTCTTC. It specifies CASSPGVTYNEQFF.

This rearrangement joins TRBV27 to TRBJ2-2; 15 bases map to TRBD2. Per the germline V gene, CDR1 is MNHEY and CDR2 is SMNVEV (reference sequence). V lost 4 bases and J lost 3; bases outside the gene matches: 9. The CDR3 totals 19 residues. CDR3 nucleotide sequence: TGTGCCAGCAGTTCCGGACTAGCGGGAGGGCCAGCCTACACCGGGGAGCTGTTTTTT. It encodes CASSSGLAGGPAYTGELFF.

The rearrangement uses TRBV9 and TRBJ1-1; TRBD1 matches 7 bases. The trim removed 3 bases at V and 0 bases at J, leaving 8 bases unmatched. This CDR3 is 16 amino acids long. Germline V gene data show CDR1 as SGDLS and CDR2 as YYNGEE. The CDR3, as DNA: TGTGCCAGCAGCGCGGAGAGGGACAGACTGAACACTGAAGCTTTCTTT. It encodes CASSAERDRLNTEAFF.

The chain joins TRBV7-6 to TRBJ2-1; tentative D call: TRBD2 (5 bases). This CDR3 has 15 residues. In germline, CDR1 is SGHVS, CDR2 FNYEAQ. V was trimmed by 5 bases and J by 3 bases, leaving 14 bases between them. This chain's CDR3 is CASSPTRAFYNEQFF. CDR3 bases: TGTGCCAGCAGCCCGACGCGGGCCTTCTACAATGAGCAGTTCTTC.

This clone appeared a few times. The chain is built from TRBV11-3 and TRBJ2-3, with TRBD2 as a possible D gene (5 bases). V was clipped by 2 bases and J by 2 bases, with 11 bases between them. The germline V gene encodes CDR1 SGHNT and CDR2 YENEEA. The CDR3 has 15 residues. CDR3 coding DNA: TGTGCCAGCAGCTTATCAGGACTCATCACAGATACGCAGTATTTT. Residues: CASSLSGLITDTQYF.

V usage is TRBV9 and J usage is TRBJ1-2; 8 bases match TRBD1. V was pared by 3 bases and J by 8 bases, with 3 bases of the junction left unmatched. The length of the CDR3 is 12 residues. Germline V gene sequence: CDR1 SGDLS, CDR2 YYNGEE. The CDR3 region is CASSGNRGGYTF. As DNA, the CDR3 is TGTGCCAGCAGCGGAAACAGGGGGGGCTACACCTTC.

The CDR3 DNA reads TGTGCCAGCAGCCAAGCCACCGACACTGAAGCTTTCTTT. This encodes CASSQATDTEAFF. The chain uses TRBV14 and TRBJ1-1; no clear D. With 1 base removed from V and 3 bases from J, the gap between germline ends came to 6 bases. The CDR3 has 13 residues. The germline gives CDR1 SGHDN, CDR2 FVKESK.

Concerning this clone itself: Relative to the germline gene, one junction end is altered; a read error may explain this. The chain carries TRBV15 and TRBJ1-2; maybe TRBD1 (5 bases). Germline V CDR1 and CDR2: LNHNV, YYDKDF (reference sequence). The length of the CDR3 is 13 residues. The CDR3 region is CAASREEGDDYTF. The DNA for the CDR3 is TGTGCCGCCAGCAGGGAAGAAGGCGATGACTACACCTTC.

The rearrangement joins TRBV6-1 to TRBJ2-1; no clear D. Looked up from germline, CDR1 is MNHNS and CDR2 is SASEGT. Trimming shortened V by 2 bases and J by 0 bases, and 11 bases separated the two germline ends. The CDR3 contains 16 residues. CDR3 nucleotide sequence: TGTGCCAGCAGTGAATTGATTGGCGGCTCCTACAATGAGCAGTTCTTC. Protein: CASSELIGGSYNEQFF.

This clone counts as medium-sized. The CDR3 DNA sequence: TGTGCCAGCAGTCTGGACCACTATGGCTACACCTTC. This gives the protein CASSLDHYGYTF. The chain employs TRBV2 and TRBJ1-2; D gene ambiguous. CDR3 size: 12 residues. Germline CDR1 and CDR2: SNHLY and FYNNEI. V lost 5 bases to trimming and J lost 3 bases, with 7 bases between them.

The J gene is TRBJ1-3, the V gene TRBV19; 8 nucleotides match TRBD1. Trimming at V came to 7 bases and at J to 0 bases, leaving 5 bases not matched to a gene. The germline gives CDR1 LNHDA, CDR2 SQIVND (reference sequence). This CDR3 is 15 amino acids long. Here the CDR3 DNA reads TGTGCCAGTATGTGGGACAGGCGCTCTGGAAACACCATATATTTT. Amino acid sequence: CASMWDRRSGNTIYF.

The rearrangement links TRBV19 to TRBJ2-5, with 9 nucleotides matching TRBD1. The germline gives CDR1 LNHDA, CDR2 SQIVND (reference sequence). V trimming: 5 bases; J trimming: 5 bases; junction bases outside the gene matches: 6. This CDR3 comprises 14 residues. The CDR3 DNA follows: TGTGCCAGTAGTGTGACAGGGGGTGAGGAGACCCAGTACTTC. Translating gives CASSVTGGEETQYF.

This clone was picked up a small number of times. The J gene is TRBJ1-5, the V gene TRBV6-5; D call uncertain. Germline values: CDR1 MNHEY, CDR2 SVGAGI. This CDR3 contains 14 residues. Trimming pared 8 bases from V and 0 bases from J, leaving 11 bases between. CDR3 DNA sequence: TGTGCCAGCGGAGAAAGTCTTAGCAATCAGCCCCAGCATTTT. It translates to CASGESLSNQPQHF.